In this sample, the clone carrying this T cell receptor beta chain turned up a few times. What it recognizes is unknown. Trimming shortened V by 5 bases and J by 0 bases, and 16 bases separated the two germline ends. CDR3 length equals 17 residues. This sample is part of a study of Graves' ophthalmopathy and Graves' hyperthyroidism. General observations from the study: The model flagged ophthalmopathy progression at 65% to 71% sensitivity and about 72% specificity.

RNA served as the template for amplifying TCR beta CDR3 regions. The first-round RT-PCR employed HTBI primers together with the Qiagen OneStep RT-PCR kit. A multiplex PCR was then performed as the second round. From the multiplex PCR reads, TCRdb called clonotypes with MiXCR, one entry per CDR3 protein. Of 210,000 or so distinct CDR3 sequences in the sample, roughly 29% were seen once. CAS ≥3, NOSPECS ≥4, moderate-to-severe activity and duration under 3 months marked donors with ophthalmopathy. The rearrangement joins TRBV12-3 or TRBV12-4 to TRBJ2-2; the D call may be TRBD1 or TRBD2 (5 bases each). The sequence was obtained from a man aged 50 or older with Graves' ophthalmopathy. Sequences were obtained from peripheral blood. The CDR3, as DNA: TGTGCCAGCAGTCCCACATCTCGGGGCACGAACACCGGGGAGCTGTTTTTT. This translates into CASSPTSRGTNTGELFF.